This entry features one TCR beta chain sequence. Its antigen is not known. It was second doses at about 4 or about 12 weeks that were pooled. The data were obtained in a study of T cell responses to AZD1222 COVID-19 vaccine. Regarding the study as a whole: Spike-specific TCR depth and breadth grew after two AZD1222 doses. Targeting of unmutated variant regions was reportedly seen in nearly half of spike-specific TCRs. The repertoires were collected only after the peak T cell response.

Assay used: immunoSEQ multiplex PCR; TCRdb lists only in-frame clones, some missing. This table has about 140,000 clones, around 90% appearing once. Germline V lookup: CDR1 SGHRS, CDR2 YFSETQ. The CDR3 is 16 residues long. J lost 6 bases, V lost 4 bases, and 8 bases had no gene match. V is TRBV5-1 and J is TRBJ1-6; 9 bases map to TRBD1. Sample: peripheral blood, taken 28 days after the second AZD1222 dose. This receptor was obtained from an adult who received the AZD1222 COVID-19 vaccine. The CDR3 loop reads CASSRTGVGRNSPLHF. The CDR3 DNA sequence: TGCGCCAGCAGCAGGACAGGGGTGGGCCGTAATTCACCCCTCCACTTT.